This T cell receptor beta chain was observed in a study of human T cells and chemical hapten exposure. Study overall: Small pooled library volume differences mainly caused per-sample TCR yield variation.

The V gene end was trimmed by 2 bases and the J gene end by 8 bases; junction bases not matched to a gene: 6. Germline CDR1 and CDR2: DFQATT and SNEGSKA (reference sequence). The CDR3 sequence is 13 residues long. The study's library attached unique molecular identifiers to single cDNA molecules. In the original processing: Sample-level TCR yields exhibited a median of approximately 88,000, with a range of roughly 20,000 to 750,000. TCRdb redid the calling of the RACE reads with MiXCR, one entry per CDR3 protein. The V and J calls, along with clone size, are taken from TCRdb and not from the paper's own processing. This table holds 150,000 to 200,000 distinct CDR3 sequences, around a quarter found once. Indicated time point: patch test 3, about 24 weeks after DPC sensitization. Stated treatment: therapeutic diphenylcyclopropenone sensitization with weekly scalp DPC. Sequencing started from total RNA isolated from unfractionated whole blood.

The V call is TRBV20-1, the J call TRBJ2-1; TRBD2 matches at 7 bases. The receptor was isolated from a woman between 35 and 50 years old with alopecia areata. Some clones in this sample may be carry-over from other donors' samples. The sample consisted of whole blood, taken in connection with sensitization to the hapten diphenylcyclopropenone (DPC). CDR3 sequence: CSARLTSTDEQFF. In DNA form, the CDR3 reads TGCAGTGCTAGATTGACTAGCACAGATGAGCAGTTCTTC.